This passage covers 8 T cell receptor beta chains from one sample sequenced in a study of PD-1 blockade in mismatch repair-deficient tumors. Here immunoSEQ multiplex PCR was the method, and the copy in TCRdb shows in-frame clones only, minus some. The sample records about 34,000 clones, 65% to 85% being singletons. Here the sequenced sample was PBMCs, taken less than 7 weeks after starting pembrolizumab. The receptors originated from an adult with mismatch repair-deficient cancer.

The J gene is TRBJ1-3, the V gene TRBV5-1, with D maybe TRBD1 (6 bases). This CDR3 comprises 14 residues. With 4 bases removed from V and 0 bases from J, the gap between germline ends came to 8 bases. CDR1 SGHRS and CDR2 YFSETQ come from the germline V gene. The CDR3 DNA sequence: TGCGCCAGCAGCGGGACAAGCTCTGGAAACACCATATATTTT. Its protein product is CASSGTSSGNTIYF.

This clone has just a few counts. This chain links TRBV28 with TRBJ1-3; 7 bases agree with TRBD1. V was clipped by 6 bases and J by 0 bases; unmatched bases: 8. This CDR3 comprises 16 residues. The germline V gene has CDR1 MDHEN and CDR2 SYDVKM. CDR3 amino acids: CASRRNQGGSGNTIYF. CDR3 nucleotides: TGTGCCAGCAGAAGGAACCAGGGGGGCTCTGGAAACACCATATATTTT.

The CDR3: CASSLRTSGYYNEQFF. In DNA form, the CDR3 reads TGTGCCAGCTCACTGAGGACTAGCGGCTATTACAATGAGCAGTTCTTC. The V call is TRBV18, the J call TRBJ2-1; 10 bases are a match to TRBD2. This CDR3 spans 16 amino acids. Trimming cost V 4 bases and J 4 bases; bases outside gene matches: 7. CDR1 is KGHSH and CDR2 is LQKENI in the germline V gene.

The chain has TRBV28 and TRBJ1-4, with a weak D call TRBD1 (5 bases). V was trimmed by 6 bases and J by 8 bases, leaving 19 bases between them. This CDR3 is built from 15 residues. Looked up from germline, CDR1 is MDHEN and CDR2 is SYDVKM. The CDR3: CASSDTGLTREKLFF. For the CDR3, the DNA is TGTGCCAGCAGCGACACAGGTCTTACGAGGGAAAAACTGTTTTTT.

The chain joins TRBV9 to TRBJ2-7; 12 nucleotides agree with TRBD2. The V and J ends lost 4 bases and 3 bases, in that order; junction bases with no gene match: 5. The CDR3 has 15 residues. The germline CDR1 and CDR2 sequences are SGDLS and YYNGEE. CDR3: CASSMGLAGNYEQYF. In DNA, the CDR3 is TGTGCCAGCAGCATGGGACTAGCGGGCAACTACGAGCAGTACTTC.

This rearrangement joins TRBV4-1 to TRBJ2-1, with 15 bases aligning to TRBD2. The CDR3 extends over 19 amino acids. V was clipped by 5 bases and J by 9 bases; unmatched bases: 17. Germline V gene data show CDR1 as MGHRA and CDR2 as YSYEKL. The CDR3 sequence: CASSKGLAGGKGMRIEQFF. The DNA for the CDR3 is TGCGCCAGCAGCAAGGGACTAGCGGGAGGAAAAGGTATGAGAATTGAGCAGTTCTTC.

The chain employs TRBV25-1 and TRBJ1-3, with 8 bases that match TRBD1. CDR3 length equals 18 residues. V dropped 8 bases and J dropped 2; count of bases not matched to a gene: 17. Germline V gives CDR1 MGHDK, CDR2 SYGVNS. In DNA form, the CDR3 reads TGTGCCAGCCGCCGAGACAGGGGCAGTTTCCAAGCTGGAAACACCATATATTTT. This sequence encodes CASRRDRGSFQAGNTIYF.

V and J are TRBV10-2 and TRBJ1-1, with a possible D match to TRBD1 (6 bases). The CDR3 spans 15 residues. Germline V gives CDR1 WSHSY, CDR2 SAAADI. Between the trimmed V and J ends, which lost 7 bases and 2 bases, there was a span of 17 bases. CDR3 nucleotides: TGCGCCAGCACCGCACAGGGAAATAGAAACACTGAAGCTTTCTTT. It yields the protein CASTAQGNRNTEAFF.